Each of the 5 T cell receptor beta chains below was sequenced from the same sample in a study of human T cells and chemical hapten exposure. TCRdb re-called the RACE reads with MiXCR, one entry per CDR3 protein. The repertoire consists of roughly 100,000 distinct CDR3 sequences, with around 35% occurring once and the leading ten covering 2.5% to 3%. Time point defined: patch test 3, about 24 weeks after DPC sensitization. This sample's treatment: therapeutic diphenylcyclopropenone sensitization with weekly scalp DPC. Source: whole blood, taken in connection with sensitization to the hapten diphenylcyclopropenone (DPC). Receptor source: a man aged 40-49 years with alopecia areata. Some clones in this sample may be carry-over from other donors' samples.

There are a few counts of this clonotype. The chain uses TRBV7-9 and TRBJ1-2; 7 bases line up with TRBD1. This CDR3 spans 12 amino acids. Germline loops: CDR1 SEHNR, CDR2 FQNEAQ (reference sequence). V shed 5 bases, J shed 10 bases, and the junction held 7 bases outside the gene matches. CDR3 amino acids: CASSTRQGYYTF. CDR3 in DNA: TGTGCCAGCAGCACCAGACAGGGATACTACACCTTC.

The chain recombines TRBV20-1 with TRBJ2-7; D gene unclear. V gave up 6 bases and J gave up 5 bases, with 17 bases separating them. CDR3 size: 13 residues. Germline CDR1 reads DFQATT; CDR2 reads SNEGSKA (reference sequence). In DNA form, the CDR3 reads TGCAGTGCCATTTCCCCAGGTTGGCACGAGCAGTACTTC. Translation: CSAISPGWHEQYF.

The rearrangement joins TRBV15 to TRBJ2-7; D may correspond to TRBD1 or TRBD2 (5 bases each). The CDR3 length is 15 residues. Deletions cut 2 bases from V and 6 bases from J, with 17 bases between. The germline V gene encodes CDR1 LNHNV and CDR2 YYDKDF (reference sequence). CDR3 protein: CATSRPGLASVEQYF. For the CDR3, the DNA is TGTGCCACCAGCAGACCGGGGCTAGCCAGTGTCGAGCAGTACTTC.

The chain joins TRBV27 to TRBJ2-5; the match to TRBD2 covers 9 bases. Losses at the gene ends were 4 bases for V and 2 bases for J; bases not matched to a gene: 11. This CDR3 has 17 amino acids. Germline V gene data show CDR1 as MNHEY and CDR2 as SMNVEV (reference sequence). CDR3 loop: CASSSPPTSGGQETQYF. CDR3 in DNA: TGTGCCAGCAGTTCACCCCCGACTAGCGGAGGACAAGAGACCCAGTACTTC.

The chain carries TRBV9 and TRBJ2-1; no clear D. Germline lookup yields CDR1 SGDLS and CDR2 YYNGEE. CDR3 size: 15 residues. V was clipped by 0 bases and J by 0 bases, with 7 bases between them. This CDR3 reads CASSVGPSSYNEQFF. In DNA, the CDR3 is TGTGCCAGCAGCGTAGGTCCGAGCTCCTACAATGAGCAGTTCTTC.